This T cell receptor beta chain was sequenced for a study of blood T cell repertoires in COVID-19. About the research overall: Donors in the United States, Italy and Spain gave samples during acute or convalescent COVID-19. T cells, B-cell-depleted T cells, or PBMCs supplied cDNA or gDNA.

Germline CDR1 reads SGHTA; CDR2 reads FQGNSA. The CDR3 is 17 residues long. The V segment lost 5 bases and the J segment 4 bases; nucleotides outside the gene matches: 12. Authors' processing steps: The authors estimated nucleated cell counts from reference gene primer amplification. Some clones are missing from TCRdb's copy, which holds only in-frame ones; the method was immunoSEQ multiplex PCR. V, J and clone size derive from that table, while D and trimming were established from the DNA sequence. Of over 130,000 clones in the sample, approximately 90% were seen once. The source material was peripheral blood. The source of this sequence is a human donor in a cohort sampled during active COVID-19. This rearrangement joins TRBV7-2 to TRBJ2-1; TRBD1 matches 9 bases. This chain's CDR3 is CASSPGQGRGGYNEQFF. The CDR3 DNA follows: TGTGCCAGCAGCCCGGGACAGGGTAGGGGTGGGTACAATGAGCAGTTCTTC.